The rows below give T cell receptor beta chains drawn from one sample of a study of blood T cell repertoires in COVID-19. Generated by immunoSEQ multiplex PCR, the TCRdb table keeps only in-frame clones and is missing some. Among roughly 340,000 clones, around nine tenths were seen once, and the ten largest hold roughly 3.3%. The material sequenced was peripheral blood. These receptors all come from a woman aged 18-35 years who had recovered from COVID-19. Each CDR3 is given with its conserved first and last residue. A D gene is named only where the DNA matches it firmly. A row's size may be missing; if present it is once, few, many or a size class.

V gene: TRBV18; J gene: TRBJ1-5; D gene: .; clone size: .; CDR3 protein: CASSPRGGNQPQHF; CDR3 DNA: TGTGCCAGCTCACCCAGGGGCGGCAATCAGCCCCAGCATTTT
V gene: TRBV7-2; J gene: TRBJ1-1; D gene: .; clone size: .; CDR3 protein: CASSLGLPTEAFF; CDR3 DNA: TGTGCCAGCAGCCTTGGACTTCCCACTGAAGCTTTCTTT
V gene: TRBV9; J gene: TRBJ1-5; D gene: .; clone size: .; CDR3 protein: CASSVDGGNQPQHF; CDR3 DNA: TGTGCCAGCAGCGTAGACGGTGGCAATCAGCCCCAGCATTTT
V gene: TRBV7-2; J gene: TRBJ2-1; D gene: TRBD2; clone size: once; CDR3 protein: CASSFRGLAGMGEQFF; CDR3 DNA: TGTGCCAGCAGCTTTCGGGGGCTAGCGGGAATGGGTGAGCAGTTCTTC
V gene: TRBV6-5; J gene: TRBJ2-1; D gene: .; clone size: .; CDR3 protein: CASMVAGHEQFF; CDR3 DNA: TGTGCCAGCATGGTCGCTGGCCATGAGCAGTTCTTC
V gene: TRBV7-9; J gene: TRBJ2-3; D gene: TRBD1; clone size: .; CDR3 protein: CASSFRGGASDSQYF; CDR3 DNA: TGTGCCAGCAGCTTTAGAGGGGGCGCTTCTGATTCCCAGTATTTT
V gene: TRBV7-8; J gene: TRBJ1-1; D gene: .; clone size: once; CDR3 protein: CASRTGGTNTEAFF; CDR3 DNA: TGTGCCAGCAGAACCGGGGGAACTAACACTGAAGCTTTCTTT
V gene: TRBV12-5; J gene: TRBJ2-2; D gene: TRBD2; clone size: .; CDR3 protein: CASALKSLAGGTNTGELFF; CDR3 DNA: TGTGCTAGTGCCCTTAAATCACTAGCGGGAGGGACGAACACCGGGGAGCTGTTTTTT
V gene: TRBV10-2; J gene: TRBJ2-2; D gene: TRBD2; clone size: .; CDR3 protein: CASGLAGGGDRYTGELFF; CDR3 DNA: TGCGCCAGCGGTCTAGCGGGAGGGGGGGATCGTTACACCGGGGAGCTGTTTTTT
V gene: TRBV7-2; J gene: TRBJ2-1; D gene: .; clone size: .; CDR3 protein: CASSLFSSYNEQFF; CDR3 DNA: TGTGCCAGCAGCTTATTTTCCAGTTACAATGAGCAGTTCTTC
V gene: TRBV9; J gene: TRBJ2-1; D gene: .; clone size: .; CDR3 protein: CASSPPPLGKSYNEQFF; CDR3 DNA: TGTGCCAGCAGCCCCCCTCCGCTCGGGAAGTCCTACAATGAGCAGTTCTTC
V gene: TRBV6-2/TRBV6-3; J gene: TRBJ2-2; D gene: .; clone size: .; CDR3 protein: CASSRSPRNTGELFF; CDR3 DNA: TGTGCCAGCAGTAGATCCCCCAGGAACACCGGGGAGCTGTTTTTT
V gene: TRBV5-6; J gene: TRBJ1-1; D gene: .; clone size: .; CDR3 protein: CATKSTGWGNTEAFF; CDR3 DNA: TGTGCCACCAAATCTACGGGGTGGGGGAACACTGAAGCTTTCTTT
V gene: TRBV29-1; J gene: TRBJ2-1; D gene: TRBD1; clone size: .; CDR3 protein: CSVVSRDRLYNEQFF; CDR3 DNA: TGCAGCGTCGTCTCCCGGGACAGGCTTTACAATGAGCAGTTCTTC
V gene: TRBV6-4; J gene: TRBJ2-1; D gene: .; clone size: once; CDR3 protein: CASSDTLSGRMFDEQFF; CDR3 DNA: TGTGCCAGCAGTGATACTCTTTCCGGGAGAATGTTTGATGAGCAGTTCTTC
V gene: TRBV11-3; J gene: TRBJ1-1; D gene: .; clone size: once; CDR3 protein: CASSGSAGKNTEAFF; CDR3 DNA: TGTGCCAGCAGCGGGTCGGCGGGAAAGAACACTGAAGCTTTCTTT
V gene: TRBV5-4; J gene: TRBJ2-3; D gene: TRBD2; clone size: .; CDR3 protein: CASSPFGAGGPDTQYF; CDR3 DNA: TGTGCCAGCAGCCCCTTCGGAGCGGGAGGGCCAGATACGCAGTATTTT
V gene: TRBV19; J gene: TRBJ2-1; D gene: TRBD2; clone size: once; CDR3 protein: CASSITSIAGYNEQFF; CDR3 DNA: TGTGCCAGTAGTATTACGTCAATAGCGGGGTACAATGAGCAGTTCTTC
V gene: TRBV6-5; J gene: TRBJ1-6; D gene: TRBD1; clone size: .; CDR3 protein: CASSRQGAGSPLHF; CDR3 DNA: TGTGCCAGCAGTCGACAGGGGGCGGGTTCACCCCTCCACTTT
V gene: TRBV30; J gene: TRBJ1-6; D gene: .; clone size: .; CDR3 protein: CACRQNFNSPLHF; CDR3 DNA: TGTGCCTGCCGACAGAATTTTAATTCACCCCTCCACTTT
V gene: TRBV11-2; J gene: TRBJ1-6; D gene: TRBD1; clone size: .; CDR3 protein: CASSSIRGLYSPLHF; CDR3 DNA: TGTGCCAGCAGCTCCATAAGGGGGCTATATTCACCCCTCCACTTT
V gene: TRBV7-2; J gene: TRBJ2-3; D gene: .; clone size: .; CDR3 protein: CASSLSWPYTDTQYF; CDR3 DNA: TGTGCCAGCAGCTTAAGTTGGCCATACACAGATACGCAGTATTTT
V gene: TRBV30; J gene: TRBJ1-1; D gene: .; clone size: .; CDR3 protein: CAWSVLGGQNTEAFF; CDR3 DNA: TGTGCCTGGAGTGTACTTGGTGGACAGAACACTGAAGCTTTCTTT
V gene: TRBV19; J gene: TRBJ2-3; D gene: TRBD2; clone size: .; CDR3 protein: CASSMGAGVGTDTQYF; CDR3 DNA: TGTGCCAGTAGTATGGGAGCGGGAGTAGGGACAGATACGCAGTATTTT
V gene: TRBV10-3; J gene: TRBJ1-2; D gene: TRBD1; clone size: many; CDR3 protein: CAISPHTGTGGVGNYGYTF; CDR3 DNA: TGTGCCATCAGTCCGCACACCGGGACAGGGGGCGTTGGTAACTATGGCTACACCTTC
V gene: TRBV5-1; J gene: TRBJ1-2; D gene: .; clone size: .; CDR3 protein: CASSAGTGGYTF; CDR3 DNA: TGCGCCAGCAGCGCGGGGACGGGGGGCTACACCTTC
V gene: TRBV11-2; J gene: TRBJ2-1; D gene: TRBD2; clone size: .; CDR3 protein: CASSLDLAGGPWHEQFF; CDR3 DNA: TGTGCCAGCAGCTTAGATCTAGCGGGAGGGCCATGGCATGAGCAGTTCTTC
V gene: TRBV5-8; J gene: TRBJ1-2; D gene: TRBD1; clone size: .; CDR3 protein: CASSLKDRVYGYTF; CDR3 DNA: TGTGCCAGCAGCTTGAAGGACAGGGTTTATGGCTACACCTTC
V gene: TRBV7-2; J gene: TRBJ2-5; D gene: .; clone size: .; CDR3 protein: CASSLSRGGETQYF; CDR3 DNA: TGTGCCAGCAGCTTATCCCGGGGAGGAGAGACCCAGTACTTC
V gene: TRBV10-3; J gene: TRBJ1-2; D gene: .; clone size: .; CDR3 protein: CAIMTDTLGYGYTF; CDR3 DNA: TGTGCCATCATGACGGACACCTTGGGCTATGGCTACACCTTC
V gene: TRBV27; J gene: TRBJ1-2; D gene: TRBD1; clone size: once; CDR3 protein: CASRVGQGRFYGYTF; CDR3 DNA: TGTGCCAGCAGAGTGGGACAGGGTAGGTTCTATGGCTACACCTTC
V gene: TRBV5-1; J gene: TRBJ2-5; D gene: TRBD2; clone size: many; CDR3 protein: CASSPKTSGIQETQYF; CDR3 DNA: TGCGCCAGCAGCCCGAAGACTAGCGGGATCCAAGAGACCCAGTACTTC
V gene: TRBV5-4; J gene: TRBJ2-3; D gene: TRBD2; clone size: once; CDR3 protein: CASSWKRENTDTQYF; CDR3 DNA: TGTGCCAGCAGCTGGAAGCGGGAAAACACAGATACGCAGTATTTT
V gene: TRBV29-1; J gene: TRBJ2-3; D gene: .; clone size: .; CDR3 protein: CSVFPSPNTDTQYF; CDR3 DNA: TGCAGCGTTTTCCCTAGCCCAAACACAGATACGCAGTATTTT
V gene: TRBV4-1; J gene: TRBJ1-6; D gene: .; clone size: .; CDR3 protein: CASSQGATGNGNSPLHF; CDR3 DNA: TGCGCCAGCAGCCAAGGCGCGACAGGCAATGGGAATTCACCCCTCCACTTT
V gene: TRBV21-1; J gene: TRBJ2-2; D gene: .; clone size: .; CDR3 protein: CASSTPDRRNTGELFF; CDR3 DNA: TGTGCCAGCAGCACACCGGACAGGAGGAACACCGGGGAGCTGTTTTTT
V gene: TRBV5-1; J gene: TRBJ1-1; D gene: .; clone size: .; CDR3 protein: CASSLGGGNTEAFF; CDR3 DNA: TGCGCCAGCAGCTTGGGCGGTGGGAACACTGAAGCTTTCTTT
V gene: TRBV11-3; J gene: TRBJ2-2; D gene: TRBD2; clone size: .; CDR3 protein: CASSGERGSGELFF; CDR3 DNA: TGTGCCAGCAGCGGGGAGCGGGGTAGCGGGGAGCTGTTTTTT
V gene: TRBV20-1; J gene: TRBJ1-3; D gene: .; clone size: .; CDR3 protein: CSASSRDIWGNTIYF; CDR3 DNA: TGCAGTGCTAGTTCCAGGGATATTTGGGGAAACACCATATATTTT
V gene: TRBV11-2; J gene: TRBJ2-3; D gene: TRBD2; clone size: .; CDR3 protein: CASNRRVVAGEVTDTQYF; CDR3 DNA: TGTGCCAGCAACCGCCGGGTAGTAGCGGGAGAAGTAACAGATACGCAGTATTTT
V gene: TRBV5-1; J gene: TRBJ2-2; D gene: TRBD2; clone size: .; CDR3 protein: CASSYSGPNTGELFF; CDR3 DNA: TGCGCCAGCAGCTATAGCGGGCCTAACACCGGGGAGCTGTTTTTT
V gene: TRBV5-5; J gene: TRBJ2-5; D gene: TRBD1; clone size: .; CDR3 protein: CASSLEGAETQYF; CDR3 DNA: TGTGCCAGCAGCTTGGAGGGGGCTGAGACCCAGTACTTC
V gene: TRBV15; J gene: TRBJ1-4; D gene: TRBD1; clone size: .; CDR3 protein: CATSRDGTVREKLFF; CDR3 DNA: TGTGCCACCAGCAGAGATGGGACAGTAAGGGAAAAACTGTTTTTT
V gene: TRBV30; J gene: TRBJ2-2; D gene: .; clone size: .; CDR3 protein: CAWRNTGQGGKLFF; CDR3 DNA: TGTGCCTGGAGGAATACCGGACAGGGAGGGAAGCTGTTTTTT
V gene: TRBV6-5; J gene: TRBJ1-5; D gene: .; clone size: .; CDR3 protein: CASSYSRTNQPQHF; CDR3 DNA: TGTGCCAGCAGTTACTCTAGGACAAATCAGCCCCAGCATTTT
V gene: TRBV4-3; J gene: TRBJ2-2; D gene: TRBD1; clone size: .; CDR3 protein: CASSQTQGANTGELFF; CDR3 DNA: TGCGCCAGCAGCCAAACACAGGGGGCGAACACCGGGGAGCTGTTTTTT